What follows are 28 T cell receptor beta chains derived from one specimen sequenced in a study of beta chain features in type 1 diabetes. Of the isolated RNA, all was reverse transcribed, and so the sequenced material was expressed TCRB transcripts. Repertoires were generated with immunoSEQ multiplex PCR, while TCRdb's copy carries only in-frame clones and drops some. The table lists about 320,000 clones, 14% of them singletons. Sequencing was done on a sample of central memory CD4+ T cells from blood. These receptor sequences come from a young man in good health.

In this sample, this clone turned up a few times. This chain uses TRBV6-1 with TRBJ1-5; D gene ambiguous. The CDR3 spans 13 residues. Germline V gene sequence: CDR1 MNHNS, CDR2 SASEGT. The V and J ends lost 3 bases and 6 bases respectively, with 9 bases between them. CDR3: CASSDWRAQPQHF. CDR3 coding DNA: TGTGCCAGCAGTGATTGGAGGGCTCAGCCCCAGCATTTT.

The V and J genes are TRBV9 and TRBJ1-5, with 10 positions matching TRBD1. Germline CDR1 and CDR2: SGDLS and YYNGEE. Germline trimming cut 3 bases from V and 6 bases from J; bases unmatched to any gene: 6. The CDR3 is made up of 15 amino acids. The CDR3 nucleotides read TGTGCCAGCAGCGCGGGACAGGGGAAGGGTCAGCCCCAGCATTTT. As protein: CASSAGQGKGQPQHF.

Only a few counts were recorded for this clone. This sequence joins TRBV5-4 and TRBJ2-1, with D tentatively TRBD1 or TRBD2 (5 bases each). CDR1 is SGHNT, CDR2 YYREEE, per germline (reference sequence). The CDR3 loop spans 14 amino acids. V lost 4 bases and J lost 10, with 18 bases in between. DNA of the CDR3: TGTGCCAGCAGCCCTACGGGGCAGCGCAGAGAGCAGTTCTTC. Translating gives CASSPTGQRREQFF.

The chain has TRBV29-1 and TRBJ1-5, with 10 nucleotides matching TRBD1. This CDR3 contains 13 residues. Germline V gene sequence: CDR1 SQVTM, CDR2 ANQGSEA. V shed 7 bases, J shed 7 bases, and the junction held 7 bases outside the gene matches. The CDR3 nucleotides read TGCAGCGCTAAGACAGGGGGCGGGCAGCCCCAGCATTTT. Translating gives CSAKTGGGQPQHF.

This clone was seen many times. The rearrangement joins TRBV25-1 to TRBJ1-4; D is ambiguous. CDR1 MGHDK and CDR2 SYGVNS come from the germline V gene. Trimming removed 7 bases at V and 7 bases at J, with 19 bases between. The CDR3 covers 15 residues. CDR3 in amino acids: CASTPGRRLGEKLFF. The CDR3 DNA follows: TGTGCCAGCACCCCCGGACGGAGATTAGGTGAAAAACTGTTTTTT.

This clone occurred many times. The chain couples TRBV18 to TRBJ2-4; D is perhaps TRBD2 (7 bases). Germline CDR1 is KGHSH and CDR2 is LQKENI. The CDR3 extends over 20 amino acids. Trimming pared 0 bases from V and 6 bases from J, leaving 27 bases between. CDR3 coding DNA: TGTGCCAGCTCACCACCGATTCGAGGTGGGGGGGCCCCTAGGGCAAACATTCAGTACTTC. Amino acid sequence: CASSPPIRGGGAPRANIQYF. The full variable domain, in which reference TRBV18 and TRBJ2-4 provide the parts outside the CDR3, is NAGVMQNPRHLVRRRGQEARLRCSPMKGHSHVYWYRQLPEEGLKFMVYLQKENIIDESGMPKERFSAEFPKEGPSILRIQQVVRGDSAAYFCASSPPIRGGGAPRANIQYFGAGTRLSVL.

V and J are TRBV4-2 and TRBJ2-7; maybe TRBD1 (6 bases). The CDR3 runs to 15 residues. The V end was cut by 0 bases, the J end by 7 bases, with 16 bases between. Per the germline V gene, CDR1 is LGHNA and CDR2 is YNFKEQ. CDR3 bases: TGTGCCAGCAGCCAAGACGGGCAGGGGTCGGGTGAGCAGTACTTC. This translates into CASSQDGQGSGEQYF.

V and J are TRBV7-2 and TRBJ1-2, with 8 bases fitting TRBD1. After removal of 6 bases from V and 4 bases from J, the junction contained 7 bases not matched to a gene. Per germline, CDR1 SGHTA and CDR2 FQGNSA. This CDR3 has 14 residues. CDR3 region: CASSPDRGPYGYTF. In DNA, the CDR3 is TGTGCCAGCAGTCCCGACAGGGGCCCCTATGGCTACACCTTC.

The chain links TRBV7-9 to TRBJ1-5, with D unclear. Germline V gene lookup returns CDR1 SEHNR and CDR2 FQNEAQ (reference sequence). Trimming shortened V by 5 bases and J by 3 bases, and 14 bases separated the two germline ends. The CDR3 length is 15 residues. The CDR3 loop is CASSVGPNYNQPQHF. In nucleotides, the CDR3 is TGTGCCAGCAGCGTCGGACCGAATTACAATCAGCCCCAGCATTTT.

The rearrangement uses TRBV6-5 and TRBJ2-3; 8 nucleotides line up with TRBD2. Per germline, CDR1 MNHEY and CDR2 SVGAGI. The CDR3 runs 14 residues. V gave up 6 bases and J gave up 2 bases; unmatched junction bases: 4. The CDR3 sequence: CASRAGANTDTQYF. Written as DNA, the CDR3 is TGTGCCAGCAGAGCGGGGGCCAACACAGATACGCAGTATTTT.

The chain employs TRBV7-3 and TRBJ2-5, with D maybe TRBD2 (6 bases). Germline V gives CDR1 SGHTA, CDR2 FQGTGA. This CDR3 region has 15 residues. The germline V and J ends were trimmed by 4 bases and 4 bases, with 16 bases remaining between them. The chain's CDR3 is CASSSRGLPGETQYF. CDR3 sequence (DNA): TGTGCCAGCAGCTCTAGAGGACTACCTGGAGAGACCCAGTACTTC.

This clone was found a few times. The V gene is TRBV30, the J gene TRBJ2-6, with D perhaps matching TRBD1 (5 bases). V lost 3 bases and J lost 0, with 6 bases in between. The CDR3 contains 14 residues. Germline V gene data show CDR1 as GTSNPN and CDR2 as SVGIG (reference sequence). CDR3 loop: CAWSQGSGANVLTF. The DNA of the CDR3 is TGTGCCTGGAGCCAGGGCTCTGGGGCCAACGTCCTGACTTTC. The whole variable domain, filled in from reference TRBV30 and TRBJ2-6, reads SQTIHQWPATLVQPVGSPLSLECTVEGTSNPNLYWYRQAAGRGLQLLFYSVGIGQISSEVPQNLSASRPQDRQFILSSKKLLLSDSGFYLCAWSQGSGANVLTFGAGSRLTVL.

V gene TRBV28 combines with J gene TRBJ2-5; D gene unclear. The CDR3 loop spans 14 amino acids. V lost 1 base and J 2 bases, leaving 8 bases between the germline ends. Germline CDR1 reads MDHEN; CDR2 reads SYDVKM. In nucleotides, the CDR3 is TGTGCCAGCAGTTTATTTGGCGGACAAGAGACCCAGTACTTC. Amino acid sequence: CASSLFGGQETQYF. Full variable domain (outside the CDR3, taken from reference TRBV28 and TRBJ2-5): DVKVTQSSRYLVKRTGEKVFLECVQDMDHENMFWYRQDPGLGLRLIYFSYDVKMKEKGDIPEGYSVSREKKERFSLILESASTNQTSMYLCASSLFGGQETQYFGPGTRLLVL.

This clone was detected only a few times. The rearrangement links TRBV19 to TRBJ1-1, with TRBD1 identical over 7 bases. The V gene end was trimmed by 4 bases and the J gene end by 5 bases; junction bases not matched to a gene: 4. The CDR3 is 13 amino acids. Germline loops: CDR1 LNHDA, CDR2 SQIVND (reference sequence). The CDR3 coding sequence is TGTGCCAGTAGTAAAGCCAGGGGGACTGAAGCTTTCTTT. Translation: CASSKARGTEAFF.

The rearrangement uses TRBV6-1 and TRBJ2-4, with D maybe TRBD2 (6 bases). Per germline, CDR1 MNHNS and CDR2 SASEGT. The V end lost 6 bases, the J end lost 1 base, and 10 bases lay between the germline ends. CDR3 size: 14 residues. The CDR3 region is CASSIGRAKNIQYF. CDR3 bases: TGTGCCAGCAGCATAGGGAGGGCCAAAAACATTCAGTACTTC.

The genes are TRBV7-2 and TRBJ2-6; no reliable D call. CDR3 length equals 16 residues. V was pared by 1 base and J by 0 bases, with 7 bases between. Per the germline V gene, CDR1 is SGHTA and CDR2 is FQGNSA. The CDR3 region has the DNA TGTGCCAGCAGCTTAGGGCTGGTCTCTGGGGCCAACGTCCTGACTTTC. Residues: CASSLGLVSGANVLTF.

This clone was seen at least ten times. The chain links TRBV9 to TRBJ2-1, with D perhaps given as TRBD1 or TRBD2 (5 bases each). V lost 4 bases and J 4 bases, leaving 15 bases between the germline ends. The CDR3 is made up of 15 amino acids. CDR1 SGDLS and CDR2 YYNGEE come from the germline V gene. The CDR3 DNA is TGTGCCAGCAGCCCTGGGACGACCTTTTACAATGAGCAGTTCTTC. Translating it yields CASSPGTTFYNEQFF.

The chain recombines TRBV5-4 with TRBJ2-5; D ambiguous. The germline V gene encodes CDR1 SGHNT and CDR2 YYREEE (reference sequence). The CDR3 consists of 16 residues. The germline V and J ends were trimmed by 7 bases and 2 bases, with 21 bases remaining between them. The CDR3 reads CASYRLGGRVQETQYF. The DNA for the CDR3 is TGTGCCAGCTATCGTCTAGGTGGCAGAGTTCAAGAGACCCAGTACTTC.

This chain links TRBV5-6 with TRBJ2-7; D gene unclear. Trimming took 0 bases from V and 7 from J, leaving 17 bases between them. CDR3 length: 15 residues. CDR1 is SGHDT and CDR2 is YYEEEE in the germline V gene. CDR3 residues: CASSLEPAGLREQYF. CDR3 nucleotides: TGTGCCAGCAGCTTGGAGCCAGCAGGCCTTCGGGAGCAGTACTTC.

This clone was detected many times. The gene calls are TRBV19 and TRBJ2-5, with 11 bases identical to TRBD2. In germline, CDR1 is LNHDA, CDR2 SQIVND (reference sequence). V was pared by 5 bases and J by 2 bases, with 13 bases of the junction left unmatched. This CDR3 contains 18 residues. The CDR3 bases are TGTGCCAGTAGTGGGCCCTGGTTAGGGACTAGCGGACAAGAGACCCAGTACTTC. Encoded protein: CASSGPWLGTSGQETQYF.

In this sample, this clone turned up a few times. The CDR3 DNA sequence: TGCAGCGTTCCCGGACGGCCGAACACTGAAGCTTTCTTT. Translating gives CSVPGRPNTEAFF. The chain uses TRBV29-1 and TRBJ1-1; no clear D gene. Trimming removed 5 bases from V and 1 base from J, with 11 bases in between. This CDR3 spans 13 amino acids. Germline V lookup: CDR1 SQVTM, CDR2 ANQGSEA.

This clone appeared many times. The chain has TRBV10-3 and TRBJ2-3; possible D gene TRBD1, 5 bases. This CDR3 is 12 amino acids long. The V end was cut by 6 bases, the J end by 3 bases, with 7 bases between. Germline V lookup: CDR1 ENHRY, CDR2 SYGVKD. The CDR3 DNA follows: TGTGCCATCAGGGGGCTTACAGATACGCAGTATTTT. It is translated as CAIRGLTDTQYF.

This clone was picked up a small number of times. The chain is built from TRBV25-1 and TRBJ1-4, with a weak D call TRBD1 (5 bases). CDR1 is MGHDK, CDR2 SYGVNS, per germline. Trimming left V 4 bases short and J 7 bases short, with 10 bases between. CDR3 length equals 13 residues. In DNA form, the CDR3 reads TGTGCCAGCAGTGCTATGACAGCTGAAAAACTGTTTTTT. Encoded protein: CASSAMTAEKLFF.

In its sample, this clone was seen many times. The V call is TRBV23-1, the J call TRBJ2-3; TRBD2 might be the D (5 bases). TRBV23-1 has ORF status, its function being uncertain. V gave up 4 bases and J gave up 0 bases, with 8 bases separating them. The CDR3 is 14 amino acids. The CDR3 DNA sequence: TGCGCCAGCAGTCGTGGCGGGAGCACAGATACGCAGTATTTT. Translation: CASSRGGSTDTQYF.

This clone was observed a few times. This sequence joins TRBV9 and TRBJ2-2, with 10 bases lining up with TRBD1. Trimming cost V 4 bases and J 6 bases; bases outside gene matches: 12. This CDR3 is built from 17 residues. CDR1 is SGDLS, CDR2 YYNGEE, per germline. CDR3 protein: CASSPHRGTGVPGELFF. In DNA, the CDR3 is TGTGCCAGCAGCCCCCACAGGGGGACAGGGGTCCCCGGGGAGCTGTTTTTT.

V is TRBV6-1 and J is TRBJ1-5; D is uncertain. V gave up 3 bases and J gave up 3 bases, with 6 bases separating them. The CDR3 covers 13 residues. CDR1 MNHNS and CDR2 SASEGT come from the germline V gene. CDR3 protein: CASSDSVNQPQHF. In DNA, the CDR3 is TGTGCCAGCAGTGACAGTGTCAATCAGCCCCAGCATTTT.

This clone appeared once. This chain connects TRBV4-3 to TRBJ2-2; D is possibly TRBD1 (5 bases). Trimming removed 9 bases at V and 5 bases at J, with 19 bases between. Germline V gene lookup returns CDR1 LGHNA and CDR2 YSLEER. The CDR3 sequence is 15 residues long. CDR3 sequence: CASQPVQGWTGELFF. In DNA form, the CDR3 reads TGCGCCAGTCAGCCAGTCCAGGGCTGGACCGGGGAGCTGTTTTTT.

As regards this clone: Other DNA sequences in this specimen translate into the identical CDR3. This rearrangement joins TRBV5-1 to TRBJ2-1; 7 bases fit TRBD2. The germline gives CDR1 SGHRS, CDR2 YFSETQ. This CDR3 has 15 residues. Losses at the gene ends were 1 base for V and 0 bases for J; bases not matched to a gene: 1. In DNA form, the CDR3 reads TGCGCCAGCAGCTTGAGCGGGAACTCCTACAATGAGCAGTTCTTC. Its translation is CASSLSGNSYNEQFF.